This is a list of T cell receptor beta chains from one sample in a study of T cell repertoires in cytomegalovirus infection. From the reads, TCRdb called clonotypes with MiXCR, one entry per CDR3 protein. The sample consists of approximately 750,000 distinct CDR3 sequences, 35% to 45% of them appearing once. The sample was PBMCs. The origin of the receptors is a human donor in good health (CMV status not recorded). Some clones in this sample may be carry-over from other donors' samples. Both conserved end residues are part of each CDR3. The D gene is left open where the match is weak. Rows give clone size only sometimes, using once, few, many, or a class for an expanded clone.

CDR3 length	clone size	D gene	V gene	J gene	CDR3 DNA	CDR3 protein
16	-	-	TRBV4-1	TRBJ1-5	TGCGCCAGCAGCCAAGACGATGGGGAGGGCAATCAGCCCCAGCATTTT	CASSQDDGEGNQPQHF
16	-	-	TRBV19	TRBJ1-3	TGTGCCAGTAGTATTACCCGACGGACCTCTGGAAACACCATATATTTT	CASSITRRTSGNTIYF
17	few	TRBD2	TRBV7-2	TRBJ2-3	TGTGCCAGCAGCTTAGGACCTACTAGCGGGAGGGCAGATACGCAGTATTTT	CASSLGPTSGRADTQYF
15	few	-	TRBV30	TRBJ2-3	TGTGCCTGGAGTGTAGGTCAGGGCCCCACAGATACGCAGTATTTT	CAWSVGQGPTDTQYF
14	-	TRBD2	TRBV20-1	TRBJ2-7	TGCAGTGCTACAGGGACTAGCGGCTCCTACGTGCAGTACTTC	CSATGTSGSYVQYF
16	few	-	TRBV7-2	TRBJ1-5	TGTGCCAGCAGCATAGATCAGGGTAGGCAGAATCAGCCCCAGCATTTT	CASSIDQGRQNQPQHF
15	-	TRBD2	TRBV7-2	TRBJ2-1	TGTGCCAGCAAAGTAGCGGGAGGGCGTATCAATGAGCAGTTCTTC	CASKVAGGRINEQFF
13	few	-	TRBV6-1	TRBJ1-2	TGTGCCAGCAGTTCTTCAGGGGCAGGAGGCTACACCTTC	CASSSSGAGGYTF
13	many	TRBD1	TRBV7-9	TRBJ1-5	TGTGCCAGCAGTCAGGGGGGCAATCAGCCCCAGCATTTT	CASSQGGNQPQHF
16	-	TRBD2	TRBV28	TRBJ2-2	TGTGCCAGCAGTTTTGACGGGGGGGCTCGAACCGGGGAGCTGTTTTTT	CASSFDGGARTGELFF
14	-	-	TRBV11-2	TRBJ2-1	TGTGCCAGCAGCCGGACCGACGACTACAATGAGCAGTTCTTC	CASSRTDDYNEQFF
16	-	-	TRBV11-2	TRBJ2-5	TGTGCCAGCAGCTTAGACGGCTCGACCCCCCGGGAGACCCAGTACTTC	CASSLDGSTPRETQYF
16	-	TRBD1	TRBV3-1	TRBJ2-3	TGTGCCAGCAGCCACAGGACAGGGGTGACCACAGATACGCAGTATTTT	CASSHRTGVTTDTQYF
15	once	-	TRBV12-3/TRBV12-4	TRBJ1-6	TGTGACAGCGGCGCCCGGGAGAAAGCTTATTCACCCCTCCACTTT	CDSGAREKAYSPLHF
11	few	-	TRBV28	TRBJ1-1	TGTGCCAGCAGTACGGCAGACGAAGCTTTCTTT	CASSTADEAFF
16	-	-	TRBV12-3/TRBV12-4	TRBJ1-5	TGTGCCAGCAGTTTGGAGGGGTTCGGTGGCAATCAGCCCCAGCCTTTT	CASSLEGFGGNQPQPF
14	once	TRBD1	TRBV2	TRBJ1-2	TGTGCCAGCAGTGACAGGGGGCGAGACTATGGCTACACCTTC	CASSDRGRDYGYTF
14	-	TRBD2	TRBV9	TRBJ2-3	TGTGCCAGCAGCCGGGAGGATCAGGGAGATACGCAGTATTTT	CASSREDQGDTQYF
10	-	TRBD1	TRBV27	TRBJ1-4	TGTGCCAGGATGACAGGGGCGCTGTTTTTT	CARMTGALFF
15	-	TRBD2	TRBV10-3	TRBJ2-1	TGTGCCATCAGCGACGAGCTAGCGGGTTACAATGAGCAGTTCTTC	CAISDELAGYNEQFF
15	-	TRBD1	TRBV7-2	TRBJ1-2	TGTGCCAGCAGCTTATTGGGAGGGGGCGGCTATGGCTACACCTTC	CASSLLGGGGYGYTF
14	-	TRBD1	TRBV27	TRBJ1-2	TGTGCCAGCAGTTTTTTAGGGGGCGGCTATGGCTACACCTTC	CASSFLGGGYGYTF
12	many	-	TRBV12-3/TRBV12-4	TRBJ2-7	TGTGCCAGCAGTAGTGGGGACTACGAGCAGTACTTC	CASSSGDYEQYF
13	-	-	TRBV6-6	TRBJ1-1	TGTGCCAGCAGTGGACAGCCGAACACTGAATATTTCTTT	CASSGQPNTEYFF
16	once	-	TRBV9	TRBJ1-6	TGTGCCAGCAGCGTTGCAGGTTCCCGCCGGGATTCACCCCTCCACTTT	CASSVAGSRRDSPLHF
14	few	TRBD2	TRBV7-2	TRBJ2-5	TGTGCCAGCAGCCGAAGCGGGAGGAGTGAGACCCAGTACTTC	CASSRSGRSETQYF
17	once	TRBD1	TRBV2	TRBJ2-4	TGTGCCAGCACCAAGAGGGGGAAGGGGGCATCCAAAAACATTCAGTACTTC	CASTKRGKGASKNIQYF
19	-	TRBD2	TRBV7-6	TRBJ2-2	TGTGCCAGCAGCACTGTAGGGACTAGCGGGAGGCGAGGCACCGGGGAGCTGTTTTTT	CASSTVGTSGRRGTGELFF